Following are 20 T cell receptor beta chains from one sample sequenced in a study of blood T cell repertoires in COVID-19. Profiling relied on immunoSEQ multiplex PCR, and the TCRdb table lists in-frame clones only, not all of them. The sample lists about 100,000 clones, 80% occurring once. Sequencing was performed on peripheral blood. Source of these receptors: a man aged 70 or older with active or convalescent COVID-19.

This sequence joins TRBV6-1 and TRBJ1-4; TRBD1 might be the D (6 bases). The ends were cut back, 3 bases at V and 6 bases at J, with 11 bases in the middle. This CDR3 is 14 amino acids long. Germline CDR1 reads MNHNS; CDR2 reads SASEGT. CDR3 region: CASSEVGQHEKLFF. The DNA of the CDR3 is TGTGCCAGCAGTGAGGTTGGACAGCATGAAAAACTGTTTTTT.

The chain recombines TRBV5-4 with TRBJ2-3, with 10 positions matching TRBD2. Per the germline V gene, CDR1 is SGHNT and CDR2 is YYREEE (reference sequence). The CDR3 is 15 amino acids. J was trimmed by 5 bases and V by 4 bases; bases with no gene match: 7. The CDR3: CASSGPGLAKDTQYF. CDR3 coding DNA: TGTGCCAGCAGCGGACCGGGACTAGCGAAAGATACGCAGTATTTT. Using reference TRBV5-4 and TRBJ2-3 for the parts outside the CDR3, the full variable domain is ETGVTQSPTHLIKTRGQQVTLRCSSQSGHNTVSWYQQALGQGPQFIFQYYREEENGRGNFPPRFSGLQFPNYSSELNVNALELDDSALYLCASSGPGLAKDTQYFGPGTRLTVL.

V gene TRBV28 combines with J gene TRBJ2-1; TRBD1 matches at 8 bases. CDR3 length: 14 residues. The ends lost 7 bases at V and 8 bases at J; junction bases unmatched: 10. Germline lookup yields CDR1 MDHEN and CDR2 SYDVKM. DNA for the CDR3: TGTGCCAGCAATCCGGACAGGGCGGTCGATGAGCAGTTCTTC. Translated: CASNPDRAVDEQFF.

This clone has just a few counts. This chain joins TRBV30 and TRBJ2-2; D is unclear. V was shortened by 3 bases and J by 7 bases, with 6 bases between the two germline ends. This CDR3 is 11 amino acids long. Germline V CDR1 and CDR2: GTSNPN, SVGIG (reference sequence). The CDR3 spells CAWREFGELFF. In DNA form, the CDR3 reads TGTGCCTGGAGAGAGTTCGGGGAGCTGTTTTTT.

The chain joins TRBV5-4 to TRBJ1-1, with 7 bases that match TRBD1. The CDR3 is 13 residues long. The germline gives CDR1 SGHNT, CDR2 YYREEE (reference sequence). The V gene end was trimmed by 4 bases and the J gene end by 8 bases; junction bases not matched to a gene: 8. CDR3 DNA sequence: TGTGCCAGCAGCATACAGGGGCGCATAGAAGCTTTCTTT. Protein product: CASSIQGRIEAFF.

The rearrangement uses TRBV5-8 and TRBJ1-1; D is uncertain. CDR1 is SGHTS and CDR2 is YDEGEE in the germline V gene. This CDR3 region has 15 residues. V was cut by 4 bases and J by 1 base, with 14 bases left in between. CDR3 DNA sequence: TGTGCCAGCAGCAGTTTATACGGGAGGAACACTGAAGCTTTCTTT. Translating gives CASSSLYGRNTEAFF.

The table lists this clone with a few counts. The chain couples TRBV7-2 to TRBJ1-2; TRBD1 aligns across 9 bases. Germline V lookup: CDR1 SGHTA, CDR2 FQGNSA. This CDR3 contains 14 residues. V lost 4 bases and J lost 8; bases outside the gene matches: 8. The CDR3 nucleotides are TGTGCCAGCAGCTACCGACAGGGGGGGGGAGGCTACACCTTC. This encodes CASSYRQGGGGYTF.

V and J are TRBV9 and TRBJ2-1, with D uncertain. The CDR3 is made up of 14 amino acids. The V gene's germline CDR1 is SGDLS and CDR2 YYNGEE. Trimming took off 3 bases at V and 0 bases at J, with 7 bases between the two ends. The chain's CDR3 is CASSASSSYNEQFF. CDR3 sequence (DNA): TGTGCCAGCAGCGCCTCTAGCTCCTACAATGAGCAGTTCTTC.

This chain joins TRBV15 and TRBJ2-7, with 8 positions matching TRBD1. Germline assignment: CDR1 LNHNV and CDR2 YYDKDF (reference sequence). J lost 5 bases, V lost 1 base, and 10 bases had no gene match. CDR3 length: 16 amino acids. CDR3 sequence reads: CATSRVRGQGVNEQYF. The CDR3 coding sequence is TGTGCCACCAGCAGAGTTCGAGGACAGGGAGTCAACGAGCAGTACTTC.

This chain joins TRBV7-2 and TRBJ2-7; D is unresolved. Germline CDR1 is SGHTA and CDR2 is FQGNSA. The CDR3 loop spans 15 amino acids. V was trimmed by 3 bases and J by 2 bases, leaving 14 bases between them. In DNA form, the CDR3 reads TGTGCCAGCAGCTTCTCTGGCGGAGTCCCCTACGAGCAGTACTTC. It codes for CASSFSGGVPYEQYF.

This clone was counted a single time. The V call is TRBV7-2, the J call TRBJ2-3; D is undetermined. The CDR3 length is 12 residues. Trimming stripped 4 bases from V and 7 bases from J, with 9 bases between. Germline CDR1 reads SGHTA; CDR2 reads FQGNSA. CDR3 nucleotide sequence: TGTGCCAGCAGCTCCTATGTGAATACGCAGTATTTT. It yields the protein CASSSYVNTQYF.

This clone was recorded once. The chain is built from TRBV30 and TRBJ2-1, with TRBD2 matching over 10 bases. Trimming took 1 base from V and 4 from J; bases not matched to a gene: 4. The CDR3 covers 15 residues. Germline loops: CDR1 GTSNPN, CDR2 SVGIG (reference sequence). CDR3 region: CAWSGTSGAYNEQFF. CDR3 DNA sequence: TGTGCCTGGAGTGGCACTAGCGGGGCTTACAATGAGCAGTTCTTC.

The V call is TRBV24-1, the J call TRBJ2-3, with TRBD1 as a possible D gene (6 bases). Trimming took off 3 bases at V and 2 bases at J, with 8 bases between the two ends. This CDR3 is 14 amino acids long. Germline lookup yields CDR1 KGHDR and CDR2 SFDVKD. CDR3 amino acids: CATSDTGSTDTQYF. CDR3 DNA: TGTGCCACCAGTGATACAGGGTCCACAGATACGCAGTATTTT.

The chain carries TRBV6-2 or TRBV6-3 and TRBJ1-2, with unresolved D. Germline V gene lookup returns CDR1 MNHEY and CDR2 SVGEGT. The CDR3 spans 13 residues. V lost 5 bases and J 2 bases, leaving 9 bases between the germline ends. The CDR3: CASSPQRNYGYTF. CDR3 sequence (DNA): TGTGCCAGCAGTCCCCAGAGGAACTATGGCTACACCTTC.

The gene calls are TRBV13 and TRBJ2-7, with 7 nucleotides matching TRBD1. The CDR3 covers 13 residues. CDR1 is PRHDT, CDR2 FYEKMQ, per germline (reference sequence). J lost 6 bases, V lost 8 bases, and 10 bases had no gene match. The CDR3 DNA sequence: TGTGCCAGCGGACCGACAGGGACGGGCGAGCAGTACTTC. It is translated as CASGPTGTGEQYF.

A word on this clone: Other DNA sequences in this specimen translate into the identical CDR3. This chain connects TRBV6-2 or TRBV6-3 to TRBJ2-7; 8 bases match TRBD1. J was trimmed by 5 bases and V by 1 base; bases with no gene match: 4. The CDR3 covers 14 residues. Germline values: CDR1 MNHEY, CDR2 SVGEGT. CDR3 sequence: CASSYYRGQDEQYF. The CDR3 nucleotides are TGTGCCAGCAGTTACTACAGGGGACAGGACGAGCAGTACTTC.

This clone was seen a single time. The chain's CDR3 is CASSQGSPGRGLSNEQFF. DNA of the CDR3: TGCGCCAGCAGCCAAGGATCCCCGGGCAGGGGGCTTAGCAATGAGCAGTTCTTC. The chain combines TRBV4-1 with TRBJ2-1; 8 bases are shared with TRBD1. The CDR3 loop spans 18 amino acids. J gave up 6 bases and V 1 base, and 14 bases lay outside the gene matches. Germline V gene sequence: CDR1 MGHRA, CDR2 YSYEKL.

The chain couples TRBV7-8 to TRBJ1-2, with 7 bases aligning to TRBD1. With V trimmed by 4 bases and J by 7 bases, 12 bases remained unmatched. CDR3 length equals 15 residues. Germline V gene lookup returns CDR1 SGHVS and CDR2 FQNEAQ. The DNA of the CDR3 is TGTGCCAGCAGCTCCCGACAGGGTCTATCGGGTGGCTACACCTTC. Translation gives CASSSRQGLSGGYTF.

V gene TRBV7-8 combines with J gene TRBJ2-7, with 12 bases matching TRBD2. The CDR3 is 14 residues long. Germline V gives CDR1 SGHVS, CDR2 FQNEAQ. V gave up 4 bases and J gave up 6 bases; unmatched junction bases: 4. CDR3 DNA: TGTGCCAGCAGCTCACTAGCGGGAGGTTTCGAGCAGTACTTC. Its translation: CASSSLAGGFEQYF.

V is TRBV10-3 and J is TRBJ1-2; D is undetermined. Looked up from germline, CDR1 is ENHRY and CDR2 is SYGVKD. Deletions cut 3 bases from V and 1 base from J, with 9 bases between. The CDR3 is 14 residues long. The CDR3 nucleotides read TGTGCCATCAGTGATGAACAGAATAACTATGGCTACACCTTC. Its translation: CAISDEQNNYGYTF.